What follows are 19 T cell receptor beta chains derived from one specimen sequenced in a study of blood T cell repertoires in COVID-19 (dated by TCRdb to 2019 to 2021). Libraries were made using the immunoSEQ multiplex PCR assay. Imported from immuneACCESS, the table was reduced by TCRdb to in-frame sequences with V and J called. These copies leave out some clones; in studies compared against another copy, an unresolved V gene accounts for under half, and the cause of the remainder is not known. The sample table holds about 280,000 clones, of which roughly 91% were seen once. Around 2% of the sample rests with the top ten. Material for sequencing was PBMCs or T cells enriched from blood (not recorded which). All receptors come from a woman in her sixties or seventies in a cohort exposed to, infected with or recovered from COVID-19 (not recorded which).

This chain joins TRBV30 and TRBJ2-7, with a possible D match to TRBD2 (7 bases). The germline V gene has CDR1 GTSNPN and CDR2 SVGIG (reference sequence). This CDR3 spans 16 amino acids. V lost 0 bases and J lost 6, with 21 bases in between. The CDR3 reads CAWSVDRTSSGGEQYF. The CDR3 bases are TGTGCCTGGAGTGTAGACAGGACATCGTCGGGAGGCGAGCAGTACTTC.

The chain links TRBV6-1 to TRBJ2-2, with TRBD2 matching 7 bases. Unmatched junction bases numbered 0, after V lost 2 bases and J lost 3 bases. The CDR3 covers 14 residues. CDR1 and CDR2 (germline): MNHNS, SASEGT. DNA of the CDR3: TGTGCCAGCAGTGAACGGGGGGACACCGGGGAGCTGTTTTTT. Encoded protein: CASSERGDTGELFF.

The CDR3, as DNA: TGTGCCACCAGTGACCCCGACAGGACGTACGAGCAGTACTTC. It specifies CATSDPDRTYEQYF. The V call is TRBV24-1, the J call TRBJ2-7; the D gene is possibly TRBD1 (6 bases). The CDR3 contains 14 residues. CDR1 KGHDR and CDR2 SFDVKD come from the germline V gene. V lost 4 bases and J 4 bases, leaving 13 bases between the germline ends.

V and J are TRBV7-2 and TRBJ2-7; 13 nucleotides agree with TRBD2. CDR1 is SGHTA, CDR2 FQGNSA, per germline. The CDR3 loop spans 17 amino acids. Losses at the gene ends were 5 bases for V and 5 bases for J; bases not matched to a gene: 12. The CDR3 coding sequence is TGTGCCAGCAGCCCTCCTCGACTAGCGGGAGGAGGGAACGAGCAGTACTTC. Amino acids: CASSPPRLAGGGNEQYF.

The genes are TRBV21-1 and TRBJ1-5; the table's TRBD1 call for D was not verified on the DNA. TRBV21-1 is designated a pseudogene. The CDR3 is 19 residues long. The CDR3 loop is CASSSGPGATKDSNQPQHF. The CDR3 DNA is TGTGCCAGCAGCTCTGGACCAGGGGCTACCAAAGATAGCAATCAGCCCCAGCATTTT.

This chain's CDR3 is CASSSPEYQPQHF. CDR3 DNA sequence: TGTGCCAGCAGTTCCCCGGAGTATCAGCCCCAGCATTTT. The rearrangement links TRBV28 to TRBJ1-5; D remains unclear. Germline values: CDR1 MDHEN, CDR2 SYDVKM. Deletions cut 4 bases from V and 5 bases from J, with 9 bases between. The CDR3 covers 13 residues.

This sequence joins TRBV2 and TRBJ2-7, with 9 bases that match TRBD1. There are 18 residues in the CDR3. Germline trimming cut 6 bases from V and 5 bases from J; bases unmatched to any gene: 20. Germline-derived CDR1 and CDR2 are SNHLY and FYNNEI. CDR3 coding DNA: TGTGCCAGCAGCCCCCCTAAACCCCCGGGACAGGGATCCCACGAGCAGTACTTC. Translation gives CASSPPKPPGQGSHEQYF.

In this sample, this clone turned up once. As DNA, the CDR3 is TGTGCCAGCAGCCCGACCCGGGACAGGTCCACAGATACGCAGTATTTT. Protein sequence: CASSPTRDRSTDTQYF. V usage is TRBV27 and J usage is TRBJ2-3; 8 positions match TRBD1. V trimming: 6 bases; J trimming: 2 bases; junction bases outside the gene matches: 10. This CDR3 comprises 16 residues. Germline CDR1 is MNHEY and CDR2 is SMNVEV (reference sequence).

The rearrangement links TRBV5-4 to TRBJ2-7, with D possibly being TRBD1 (5 bases). CDR1 SGHNT and CDR2 YYREEE come from the germline V gene (reference sequence). V lost 0 bases and J 0 bases, leaving 7 bases between the germline ends. The CDR3 runs to 14 residues. CDR3 nucleotide sequence: TGTGCCAGCAGCTTGGGACAGAACTCCTACGAGCAGTACTTC. This gives the protein CASSLGQNSYEQYF.

The V gene is TRBV7-2, the J gene TRBJ2-5; the D is unclear. V was cut by 3 bases and J by 5 bases, with 10 bases left in between. CDR1 is SGHTA, CDR2 FQGNSA, per germline. CDR3 length: 13 residues. As DNA, the CDR3 is TGTGCCAGCAGCTTGGCCACCTGGGAGACCCAGTACTTC. Translating gives CASSLATWETQYF.

This rearrangement joins TRBV5-4 to TRBJ1-1; D gene ambiguous. The CDR3 covers 11 residues. V lost 0 bases to trimming and J lost 7 bases, with 4 bases between them. Per the germline V gene, CDR1 is SGHNT and CDR2 is YYREEE (reference sequence). CDR3 DNA sequence: TGTGCCAGCAGCTTGGACAGTGAAGCTTTCTTT. Encoded protein: CASSLDSEAFF.

This chain links TRBV28 with TRBJ2-3; 11 bases agree with TRBD2. V was pared by 4 bases and J by 2 bases, with 5 bases of the junction left unmatched. The CDR3 sequence is 16 residues long. Germline V gene lookup returns CDR1 MDHEN and CDR2 SYDVKM. The DNA of the CDR3 is TGTGCCAGCAGTTCCAGACTAGCGGGACACACAGATACGCAGTATTTT. Amino acid sequence: CASSSRLAGHTDTQYF.

The chain links TRBV18 to TRBJ1-5; D might be TRBD1 (5 bases). The germline V and J ends were trimmed by 1 base and 10 bases, with 11 bases remaining between them. The CDR3 is 13 residues long. CDR1 is KGHSH and CDR2 is LQKENI in the germline V gene. The CDR3 protein is CASSPLQAEPQHF. The DNA for the CDR3 is TGTGCCAGCTCACCACTACAGGCCGAACCCCAGCATTTT. The full variable domain, with the rest looked up from reference TRBV18 and TRBJ1-5, is NAGVMQNPRHLVRRRGQEARLRCSPMKGHSHVYWYRQLPEEGLKFMVYLQKENIIDESGMPKERFSAEFPKEGPSILRIQQVVRGDSAAYFCASSPLQAEPQHFGDGTRLSIL.

The chain recombines TRBV5-4 with TRBJ2-5; tentatively, D is TRBD2 (6 bases). V lost 4 bases to trimming and J lost 5 bases, with 18 bases between them. CDR1 and CDR2 from the germline V gene are SGHNT and YYREEE (reference sequence). CDR3 length equals 15 residues. DNA of the CDR3: TGTGCCAGCAGCCCCCCCGGGGGACCCCCCGAGACCCAGTACTTC. Translated: CASSPPGGPPETQYF.

CDR3 bases: TGTGCCAGCAGTGAAGGCCTTCGAGCCCCTGAAAACACCATATATTTT. This sequence encodes CASSEGLRAPENTIYF. This chain links TRBV2 with TRBJ1-3; D is unresolved. CDR3 length: 16 residues. Per germline, CDR1 SNHLY and CDR2 FYNNEI. V was clipped by 1 base and J by 6 bases, with 16 bases between them.

CDR3 bases: TGTGCCAGCAGCAAATCGCGACTAGCCCTCAATGAGCAGTTCTTC. It translates to CASSKSRLALNEQFF. The genes are TRBV21-1 and TRBJ2-1; the table's D call, TRBD2, was not checked against the DNA. TRBV21-1 is a pseudogene. The CDR3 spans 15 residues.

The chain couples TRBV6-5 to TRBJ2-1; 8 bases fit TRBD1. This CDR3 is built from 15 residues. V shed 5 bases and J 0 bases; nucleotides not matched to a gene: 3. Germline loops: CDR1 MNHEY, CDR2 SVGAGI. The CDR3 loop is CASSTGTGSYNEQFF. CDR3 DNA: TGTGCCAGCAGTACCGGGACAGGCTCCTACAATGAGCAGTTCTTC.

The chain carries TRBV5-1 and TRBJ2-3; 9 bases align to TRBD2. The CDR3 extends over 16 amino acids. The trim removed 1 base at V and 1 base at J, leaving 4 bases unmatched. CDR1 is SGHRS and CDR2 is YFSETQ in the germline V gene. The CDR3 protein is CASSLIVAGGTDTQYF. Written as DNA, the CDR3 is TGCGCCAGCAGCTTGATCGTAGCGGGGGGCACAGATACGCAGTATTTT.

The chain employs TRBV4-1 and TRBJ1-2; 7 nucleotides line up with TRBD1. The V segment lost 1 base and the J segment 6 bases; nucleotides outside the gene matches: 8. The CDR3 is 15 amino acids. Germline assignment: CDR1 MGHRA and CDR2 YSYEKL. Here the CDR3 DNA reads TGCGCCAGCAGCCAAGTAGACAGGGATTCGGATGGCTACACCTTC. Translating gives CASSQVDRDSDGYTF.